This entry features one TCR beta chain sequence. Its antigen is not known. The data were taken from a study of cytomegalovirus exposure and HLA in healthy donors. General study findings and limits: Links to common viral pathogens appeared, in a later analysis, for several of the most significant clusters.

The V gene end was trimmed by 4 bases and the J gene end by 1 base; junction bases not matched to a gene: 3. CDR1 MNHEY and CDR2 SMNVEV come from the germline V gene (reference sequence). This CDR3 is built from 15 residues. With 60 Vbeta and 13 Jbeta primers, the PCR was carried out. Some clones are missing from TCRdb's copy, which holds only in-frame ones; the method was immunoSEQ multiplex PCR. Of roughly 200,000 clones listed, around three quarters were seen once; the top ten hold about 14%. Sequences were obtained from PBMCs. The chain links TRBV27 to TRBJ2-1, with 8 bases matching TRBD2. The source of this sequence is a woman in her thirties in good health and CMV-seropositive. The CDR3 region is CASSWSGGSYNEQFF. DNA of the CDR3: TGTGCCAGCAGTTGGTCGGGGGGGTCCTACAATGAGCAGTTCTTC.